Below, 21 T cell receptor beta chains from the same sample are listed, as sequenced in a study of OX40 agonist ivuxolimab in advanced cancers. Only in-frame clones appear in the TCRdb table, and some are missing; sequencing was by immunoSEQ multiplex PCR. The table shows over 30,000 clones, with roughly 82% occurring only once. The sample here was CD4+ or CD8+ T cells sorted from blood, taken in a trial of the OX40 agonist ivuxolimab. Receptors originate from an adult with an advanced solid tumor such as melanoma, head and neck, liver or kidney cancer.

The chain uses TRBV30 and TRBJ1-6; TRBD1 is a possible D gene (5 bases). The CDR3 is made up of 15 amino acids. The ends were cut back, 0 bases at V and 7 bases at J, with 13 bases in the middle. Germline V gene sequence: CDR1 GTSNPN, CDR2 SVGIG (reference sequence). The CDR3 sequence: CAWSVSGGGNSPLHF. The DNA for the CDR3 is TGTGCCTGGAGTGTAAGCGGGGGTGGGAATTCACCCCTCCACTTT.

The J gene is TRBJ1-1, the V gene TRBV5-6; 8 bases map to TRBD1. The CDR3 covers 15 residues. Trimming removed 3 bases from V and 8 bases from J; junction bases left unmatched: 12. Germline CDR1 and CDR2: SGHDT and YYEEEE. The CDR3 loop reads CASSYRTGSGSEAFF. For the CDR3, the DNA is TGTGCCAGCAGCTACAGGACAGGGAGCGGTTCGGAAGCTTTCTTT.

The chain links TRBV27 to TRBJ2-7; D is possibly TRBD1 (5 bases). Trimming left V 6 bases short and J 2 bases short, with 14 bases between. CDR3 length: 14 amino acids. The V gene's germline CDR1 is MNHEY and CDR2 SMNVEV (reference sequence). In nucleotides, the CDR3 is TGTGCCAGCAGAAGGGGATCCCTAGCCTACGAGCAGTACTTC. It is translated as CASRRGSLAYEQYF.

The chain has TRBV5-4 and TRBJ2-7, with D possibly TRBD1 on 6 matching bases. The germline CDR1 and CDR2 sequences are SGHNT and YYREEE (reference sequence). This CDR3 spans 13 amino acids. V was clipped by 4 bases and J by 4 bases, with 12 bases between them. CDR3 sequence reads: CASSLFQGYEQYF. CDR3 DNA: TGTGCCAGCAGCCTCTTTCAGGGGTACGAGCAGTACTTC. The whole variable domain, filled in from reference TRBV5-4 and TRBJ2-7, reads ETGVTQSPTHLIKTRGQQVTLRCSSQSGHNTVSWYQQALGQGPQFIFQYYREEENGRGNFPPRFSGLQFPNYSSELNVNALELDDSALYLCASSLFQGYEQYFGPGTRLTVT.

The J gene is TRBJ1-6, the V gene TRBV28; a possible D gene is TRBD1 (5 bases). The CDR3 length is 10 residues. Germline CDR1 reads MDHEN; CDR2 reads SYDVKM. Trimming stripped 10 bases from V and 12 bases from J, with 10 bases between. The CDR3 spells CATLGGPLHF. For the CDR3, the DNA is TGTGCCACCCTTGGGGGACCCCTCCACTTT.

The rearrangement links TRBV28 to TRBJ1-5, with D possibly being TRBD1 (6 bases). The CDR3 is 16 amino acids. Trimming took 5 bases from V and 1 from J, leaving 15 bases between them. The germline CDR1 and CDR2 sequences are MDHEN and SYDVKM. This chain's CDR3 is CASSPLTTGSNQPQHF. The CDR3, as DNA: TGTGCCAGCAGTCCCTTGACCACAGGGAGCAATCAGCCCCAGCATTTT.

J is TRBJ1-6 and V is TRBV5-1; D gene unclear. V dropped 3 bases and J dropped 10 bases, with 14 bases sitting between them. The CDR3 extends over 14 amino acids. Looked up from germline, CDR1 is SGHRS and CDR2 is YFSETQ. The CDR3 DNA is TGCGCCAGCAGCTCGGACGGAGGTTACTCACCCCTCCACTTT. Amino acid sequence: CASSSDGGYSPLHF.

The chain uses TRBV6-1 and TRBJ2-3; D is unresolved. The CDR3 runs 13 residues. The V gene lost 8 bases and the J gene lost 2 bases, with 11 bases spanning the gap. Germline V gene lookup returns CDR1 MNHNS and CDR2 SASEGT. CDR3 DNA: TGTGCCAGCTCCCGATTAGCCACAGATACGCAGTATTTT. As protein: CASSRLATDTQYF.

The chain is built from TRBV6-5 and TRBJ2-7, with D unclear. Germline-derived CDR1 and CDR2 are MNHEY and SVGAGI. This CDR3 is built from 15 residues. The ends were cut back, 2 bases at V and 1 base at J, with 12 bases in the middle. The CDR3 here is CASSYAVASSYEQYF. CDR3 sequence (DNA): TGTGCCAGCAGTTACGCGGTAGCATCGTCCTACGAGCAGTACTTC.

The V and J genes are TRBV7-9 and TRBJ2-2; maybe TRBD2 (6 bases). The V and J ends lost 2 bases and 5 bases respectively, with 15 bases between them. Germline values: CDR1 SEHNR, CDR2 FQNEAQ (reference sequence). This CDR3 has 16 amino acids. CDR3 residues: CASSLLGSGVTGELFF. In DNA form, the CDR3 reads TGTGCCAGCAGCTTATTGGGCTCGGGGGTTACCGGGGAGCTGTTTTTT.

The chain carries TRBV2 and TRBJ2-1; D is perhaps TRBD1 (5 bases). Germline CDR1 SNHLY, CDR2 FYNNEI. The CDR3 sequence is 13 residues long. V was pared by 4 bases and J by 4 bases, with 8 bases between. Here the CDR3 DNA reads TGTGCCAGCAGTGGGGGCCTTTACAATGAGCAGTTCTTC. It specifies CASSGGLYNEQFF.

The chain joins TRBV29-1 to TRBJ2-3; tentatively, D is TRBD1 or TRBD2 (6 bases each). Germline CDR1 reads SQVTM; CDR2 reads ANQGSEA. CDR3 length: 14 residues. V lost 8 bases to trimming and J lost 2 bases, with 17 bases between them. The CDR3 spells CSLTSGGLTDTQYF. In DNA, the CDR3 is TGCAGCCTTACTTCTGGGGGGCTCACAGATACGCAGTATTTT.

CDR3 loop: CASSYPRRQLPLHF. CDR3 coding DNA: TGTGCCAGCAGTTACCCCAGGCGCCAGTTACCCCTCCACTTT. J is TRBJ1-6 and V is TRBV6-5; D gene ambiguous. This CDR3 comprises 14 residues. Germline-derived CDR1 and CDR2 are MNHEY and SVGAGI. Trimming shortened V by 2 bases and J by 12 bases, and 14 bases separated the two germline ends.

The sample holds one count of this clone. V usage is TRBV7-3 and J usage is TRBJ1-5, with 9 bases that match TRBD1. Germline CDR1 and CDR2: SGHTA and FQGTGA. The CDR3 runs 17 residues. The junction had 16 bases not matched to a gene; V was cut back by 9 bases and J by 4 bases. The CDR3 loop is CARRTGQGSCWNQPQHF. In DNA, the CDR3 is TGTGCCAGACGTACGGGACAGGGTAGCTGTTGGAATCAGCCCCAGCATTTT.

In the case of this clone: Other DNA variants within this sample encode the same CDR3. The chain uses TRBV9 and TRBJ2-3; D remains unclear. This CDR3 region has 14 residues. V was shortened by 2 bases and J by 0 bases, with 7 bases between the two germline ends. CDR1 SGDLS and CDR2 YYNGEE come from the germline V gene. CDR3 sequence: CASSVAVSTDTQYF. The DNA for the CDR3 is TGTGCCAGCAGCGTGGCGGTTAGCACAGATACGCAGTATTTT.

This chain connects TRBV9 to TRBJ1-2; D gene ambiguous. With 6 bases removed from V and 8 bases from J, the gap between germline ends came to 20 bases. In germline, CDR1 is SGDLS, CDR2 YYNGEE. The CDR3 totals 14 residues. The CDR3 bases are TGTGCCAGCAACGAAAGAGACCACCCCAAAGGCTACACCTTC. It translates to CASNERDHPKGYTF.

The chain recombines TRBV19 with TRBJ1-1; D ambiguous. CDR3 length equals 14 residues. V was clipped by 6 bases and J by 0 bases, with 11 bases between them. CDR1 and CDR2 (germline): LNHDA, SQIVND (reference sequence). CDR3 region: CASSQYIMNTEAFF. The CDR3 DNA reads as TGTGCCAGTAGCCAATATATCATGAACACTGAAGCTTTCTTT.

The chain combines TRBV5-6 with TRBJ2-7; TRBD1 agrees at 7 bases. J lost 1 base, V lost 7 bases, and 5 bases had no gene match. The CDR3 extends over 13 amino acids. Germline CDR1 SGHDT, CDR2 YYEEEE. The CDR3 DNA reads TGTGCCAGCCAGAAACAGGGGTCCTACGAGCAGTACTTC. It specifies CASQKQGSYEQYF.

The genes are TRBV28 and TRBJ1-2, with 10 bases lining up with TRBD1. The germline V gene has CDR1 MDHEN and CDR2 SYDVKM. There are 14 residues in the CDR3. V lost 6 bases and J lost 6; bases outside the gene matches: 7. The CDR3, as DNA: TGTGCCAGCAGGCTGACAGGGGGCGCGGATGGCTACACCTTC. Translation: CASRLTGGADGYTF.

DNA of the CDR3: TGTGCCAGCAGCACCGCGGGGTCTAACTACGAGCAGTACTTC. As protein: CASSTAGSNYEQYF. The chain joins TRBV6-1 to TRBJ2-7; a weak D match, TRBD2 (6 bases). Germline loops: CDR1 MNHNS, CDR2 SASEGT. V lost 6 bases to trimming and J lost 3 bases, with 15 bases between them. CDR3 size: 14 residues.

V is TRBV27 and J is TRBJ2-3; TRBD2 aligns across 9 bases. After removal of 3 bases from V and 1 base from J, the junction contained 5 bases not matched to a gene. Germline loops: CDR1 MNHEY, CDR2 SMNVEV (reference sequence). CDR3 length equals 16 residues. The CDR3 reads CASSLLRTSGTDTQYF. The CDR3 coding sequence is TGTGCCAGCAGTTTGCTTAGGACTAGCGGCACAGATACGCAGTATTTT.